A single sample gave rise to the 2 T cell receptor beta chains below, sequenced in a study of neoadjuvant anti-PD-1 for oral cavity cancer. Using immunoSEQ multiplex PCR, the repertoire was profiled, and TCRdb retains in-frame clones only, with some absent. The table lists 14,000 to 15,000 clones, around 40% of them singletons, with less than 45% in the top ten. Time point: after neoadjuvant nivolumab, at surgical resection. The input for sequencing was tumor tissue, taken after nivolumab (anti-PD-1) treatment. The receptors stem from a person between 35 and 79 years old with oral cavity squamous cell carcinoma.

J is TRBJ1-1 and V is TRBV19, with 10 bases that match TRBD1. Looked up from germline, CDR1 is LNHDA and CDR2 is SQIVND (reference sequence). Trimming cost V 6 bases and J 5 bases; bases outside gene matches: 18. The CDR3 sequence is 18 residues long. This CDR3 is CASRPPLSRDRGGTEAFF. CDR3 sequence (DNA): TGTGCCAGTAGACCACCCTTGTCCCGGGACAGGGGCGGTACTGAAGCTTTCTTT.

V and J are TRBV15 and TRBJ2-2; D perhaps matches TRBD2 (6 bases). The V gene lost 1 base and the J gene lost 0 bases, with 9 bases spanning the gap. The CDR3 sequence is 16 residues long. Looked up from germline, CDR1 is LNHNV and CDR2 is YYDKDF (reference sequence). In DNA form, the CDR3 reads TGTGCCACCAGCAGAGGGGGACTGGCGAACACCGGGGAGCTGTTTTTT. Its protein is CATSRGGLANTGELFF.